Described below is a single T cell receptor (beta chain) sequence and its context. Its antigen is currently unknown. The CDR3 length is 16 residues. V lost 2 bases, J lost 1 base, and 4 bases stayed unmatched. The germline V gene encodes CDR1 SGHTA and CDR2 FQGNSA. The data originate from a study of T cell repertoires and HLA-DP antigens. On the study more broadly: DNA input averaged approximately 240 ng in sorted CD137+CD4+ and approximately 1,200 ng in pre-culture CD4+.

Some clones are missing from TCRdb's copy, which holds only in-frame ones; the method was immunoSEQ multiplex PCR. Among around 100,000 clones listed, around 92% were seen once. Findings of the study overall: A non-physiological HeLa system presented antigen to total CD4+ responders.

The sequence came from a young woman in good health and CMV-seronegative. Sequenced input: CD4+ T cells from PBMCs. The chain is built from TRBV7-2 and TRBJ2-2, with 7 bases fitting TRBD2. The CDR3 sequence: CASSLILAGNTGELFF. CDR3 DNA sequence: TGTGCCAGCAGCTTAATTTTAGCGGGGAACACCGGGGAGCTGTTTTTT.